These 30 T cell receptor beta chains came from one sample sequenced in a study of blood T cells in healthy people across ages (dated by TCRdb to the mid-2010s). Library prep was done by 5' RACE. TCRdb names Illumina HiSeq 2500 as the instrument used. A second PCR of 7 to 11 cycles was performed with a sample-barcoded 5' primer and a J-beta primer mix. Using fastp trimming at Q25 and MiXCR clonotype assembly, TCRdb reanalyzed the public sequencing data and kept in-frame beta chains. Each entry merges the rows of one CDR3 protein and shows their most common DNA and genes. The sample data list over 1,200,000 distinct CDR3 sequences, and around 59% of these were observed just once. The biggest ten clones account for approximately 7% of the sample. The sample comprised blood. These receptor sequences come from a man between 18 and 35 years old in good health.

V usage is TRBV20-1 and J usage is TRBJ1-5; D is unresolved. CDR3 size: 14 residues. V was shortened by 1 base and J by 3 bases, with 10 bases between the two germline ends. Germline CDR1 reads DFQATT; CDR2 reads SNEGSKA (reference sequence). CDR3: CSARGRRNNQPQHF. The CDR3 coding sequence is TGCAGTGCTAGAGGGCGCAGGAACAATCAGCCCCAGCATTTT.

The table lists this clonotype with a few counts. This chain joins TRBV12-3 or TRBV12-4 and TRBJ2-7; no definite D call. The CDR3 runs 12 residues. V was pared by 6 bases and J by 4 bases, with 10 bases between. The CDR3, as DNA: TGTGCCAGCAGCCCCCTACGATACGAGCAGTACTTC. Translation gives CASSPLRYEQYF.

The CDR3: CASSARTGTYGYTF. The CDR3 nucleotides read TGCGCCAGCAGCGCTCGGACAGGGACCTATGGCTACACCTTC. This sequence joins TRBV4-3 and TRBJ1-2, with 8 bases that match TRBD1. Germline trimming cut 5 bases from V and 4 bases from J; bases unmatched to any gene: 6. This CDR3 region has 14 residues. Looked up from germline, CDR1 is LGHNA and CDR2 is YSLEER.

CDR3 in DNA: TGCGCCAGCAGTGAGTCGACGGACAGGGGGCTAGGAGGCTACACCTTC. Its protein is CASSESTDRGLGGYTF. The chain links TRBV10-1 to TRBJ1-2, with 11 bases matching TRBD1. The junction had 8 bases not matched to a gene; V was cut back by 0 bases and J by 8 bases. The CDR3 covers 16 residues. CDR1 WNHNN and CDR2 SYGVQD come from the germline V gene (reference sequence).

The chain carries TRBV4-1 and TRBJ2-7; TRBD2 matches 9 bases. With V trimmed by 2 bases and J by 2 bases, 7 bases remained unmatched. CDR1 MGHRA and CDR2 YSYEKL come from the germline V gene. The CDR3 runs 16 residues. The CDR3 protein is CASSQFSSGKAYEQYF. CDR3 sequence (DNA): TGCGCCAGCAGCCAATTCTCTAGCGGGAAGGCCTACGAGCAGTACTTC.

The chain's CDR3 is CASSPVGPYYEQYF. The CDR3 DNA is TGCGCCAGCAGCCCCGTTGGGCCGTACTACGAGCAGTACTTC. This sequence joins TRBV5-1 and TRBJ2-5; D not resolved. The closer fit of TRBJ2-7 to the DNA end suggests the J call may be wrong. Looked up from germline, CDR1 is SGHRS and CDR2 is YFSETQ. The CDR3 runs 14 residues.

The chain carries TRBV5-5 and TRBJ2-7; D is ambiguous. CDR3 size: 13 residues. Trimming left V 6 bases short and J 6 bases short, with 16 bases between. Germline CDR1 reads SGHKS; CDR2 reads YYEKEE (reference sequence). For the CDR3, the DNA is TGTGCCAGCATCTCCCCACCCTCCGGCGAGCAGTACTTC. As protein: CASISPPSGEQYF. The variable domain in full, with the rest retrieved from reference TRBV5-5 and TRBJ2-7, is DAGVTQSPTHLIKTRGQQVTLRCSPISGHKSVSWYQQVLGQGPQFIFQYYEKEERGRGNFPDRFSARQFPNYSSELNVNALLLGDSALYLCASISPPSGEQYFGPGTRLTVT.

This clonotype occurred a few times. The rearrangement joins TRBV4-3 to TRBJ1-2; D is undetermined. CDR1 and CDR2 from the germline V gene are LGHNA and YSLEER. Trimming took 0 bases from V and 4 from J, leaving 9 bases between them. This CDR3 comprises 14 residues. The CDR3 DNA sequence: TGCGCCAGCAGCCAAGAACTTTTAAGCTATGGCTACACCTTC. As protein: CASSQELLSYGYTF.

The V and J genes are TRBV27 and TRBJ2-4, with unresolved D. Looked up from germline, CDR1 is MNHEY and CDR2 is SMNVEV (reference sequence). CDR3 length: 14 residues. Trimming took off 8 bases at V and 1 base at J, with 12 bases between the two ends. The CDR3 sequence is CASFPSEAKNIQYF. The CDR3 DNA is TGTGCCAGCTTTCCCTCTGAGGCCAAAAACATTCAGTACTTC.

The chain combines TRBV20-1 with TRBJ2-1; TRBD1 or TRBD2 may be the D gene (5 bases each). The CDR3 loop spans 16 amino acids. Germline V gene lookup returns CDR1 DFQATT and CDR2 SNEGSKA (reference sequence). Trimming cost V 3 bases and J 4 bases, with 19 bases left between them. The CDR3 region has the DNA TGCAGTGCTAGTTTTTCCGGGACGAGCAGTTACAATGAGCAGTTCTTC. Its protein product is CSASFSGTSSYNEQFF.

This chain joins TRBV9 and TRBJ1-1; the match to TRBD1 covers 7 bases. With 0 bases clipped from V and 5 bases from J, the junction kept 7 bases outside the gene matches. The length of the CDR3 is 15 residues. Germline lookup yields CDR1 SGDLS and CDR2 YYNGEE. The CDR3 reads CASSVGKGGFTEAFF. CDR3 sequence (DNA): TGTGCCAGCAGCGTAGGGAAAGGGGGCTTTACTGAAGCTTTCTTT.

The CDR3 bases are TGTGCCAGCAGTTATCGGGCGGGAAGCGGATTAACAGATACGCAGTATTTT. Translated: CASSYRAGSGLTDTQYF. This chain joins TRBV6-5 and TRBJ2-3; maybe TRBD2 (6 bases). The CDR3 runs to 17 residues. CDR1 and CDR2 (germline): MNHEY, SVGAGI. Deletions cut 3 bases from V and 3 bases from J, with 19 bases between.

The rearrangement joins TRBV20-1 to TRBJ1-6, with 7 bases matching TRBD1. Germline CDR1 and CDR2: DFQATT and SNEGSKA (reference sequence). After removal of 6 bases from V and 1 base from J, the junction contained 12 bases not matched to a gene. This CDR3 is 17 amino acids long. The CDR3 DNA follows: TGCAGTGCGCGAGCTCCGGGACAGAGTTCCTATAATTCACCCCTCCACTTT. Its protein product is CSARAPGQSSYNSPLHF.

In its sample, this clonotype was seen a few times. For the CDR3, the DNA is TGTGCCAGCAGGCCGGGCTACGAGCAGTACTTC. Translated, it gives CASRPGYEQYF. The chain has TRBV2 and TRBJ2-7, with no clear D. The CDR3 is 11 residues long. The V gene's germline CDR1 is SNHLY and CDR2 FYNNEI. The germline V and J ends were trimmed by 6 bases and 3 bases, with 6 bases remaining between them.

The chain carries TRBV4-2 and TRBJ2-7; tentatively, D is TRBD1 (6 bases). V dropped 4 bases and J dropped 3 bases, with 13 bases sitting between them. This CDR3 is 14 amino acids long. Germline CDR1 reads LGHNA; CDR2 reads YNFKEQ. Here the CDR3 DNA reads TGTGCCAGCAGCCCCCGGGACAAAAACTACGAGCAGTACTTC. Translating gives CASSPRDKNYEQYF.

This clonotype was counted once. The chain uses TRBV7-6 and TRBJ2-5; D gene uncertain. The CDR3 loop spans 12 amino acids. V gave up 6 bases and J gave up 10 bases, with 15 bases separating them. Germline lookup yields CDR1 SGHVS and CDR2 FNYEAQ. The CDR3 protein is CASRNAYSGQYF. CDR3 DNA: TGTGCCAGCAGAAACGCATACAGTGGCCAGTACTTC.

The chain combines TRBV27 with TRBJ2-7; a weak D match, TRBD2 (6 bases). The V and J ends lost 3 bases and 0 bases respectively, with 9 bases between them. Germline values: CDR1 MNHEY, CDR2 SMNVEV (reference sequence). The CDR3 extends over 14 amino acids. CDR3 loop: CASSFAGRSYEQYF. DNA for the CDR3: TGTGCCAGCAGTTTCGCGGGACGCTCCTACGAGCAGTACTTC.

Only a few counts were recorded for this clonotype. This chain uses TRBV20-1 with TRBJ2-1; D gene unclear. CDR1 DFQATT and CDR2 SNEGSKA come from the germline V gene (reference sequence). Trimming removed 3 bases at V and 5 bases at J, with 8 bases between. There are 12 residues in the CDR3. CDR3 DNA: TGCAGTGCTAGTATAGTTAACAATGAGCAGTTCTTC. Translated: CSASIVNNEQFF.

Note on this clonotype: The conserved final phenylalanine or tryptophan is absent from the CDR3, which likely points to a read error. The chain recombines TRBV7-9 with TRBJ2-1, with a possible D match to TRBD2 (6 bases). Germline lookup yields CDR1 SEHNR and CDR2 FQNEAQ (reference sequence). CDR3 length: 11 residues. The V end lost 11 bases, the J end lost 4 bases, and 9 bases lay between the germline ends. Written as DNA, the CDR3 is TGTGCCGTCGCGGGGTACAATGAGCAGTTCTTA. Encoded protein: CAVAGYNEQFL.

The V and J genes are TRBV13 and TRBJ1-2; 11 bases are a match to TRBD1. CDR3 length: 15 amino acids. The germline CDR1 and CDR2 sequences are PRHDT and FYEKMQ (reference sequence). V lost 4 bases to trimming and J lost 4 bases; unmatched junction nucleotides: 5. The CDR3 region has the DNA TGTGCCAGCAGCTCGGACAGGGGGCCGGGCTATGGCTACACCTTC. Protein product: CASSSDRGPGYGYTF.

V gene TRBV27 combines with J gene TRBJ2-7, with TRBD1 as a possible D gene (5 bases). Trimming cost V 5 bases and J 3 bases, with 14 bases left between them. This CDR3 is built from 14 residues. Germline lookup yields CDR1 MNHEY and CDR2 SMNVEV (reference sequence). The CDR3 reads CASSPKITGYEQYF. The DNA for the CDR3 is TGTGCCAGCAGTCCGAAAATAACAGGCTACGAGCAGTACTTC.

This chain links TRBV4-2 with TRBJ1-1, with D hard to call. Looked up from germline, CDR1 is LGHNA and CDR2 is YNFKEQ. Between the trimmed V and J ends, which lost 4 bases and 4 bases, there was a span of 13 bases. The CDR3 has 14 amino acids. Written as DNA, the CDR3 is TGTGCCAGCAGCCCGACCACGGGCGTCACTGAAGCTTTCTTT. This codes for CASSPTTGVTEAFF.

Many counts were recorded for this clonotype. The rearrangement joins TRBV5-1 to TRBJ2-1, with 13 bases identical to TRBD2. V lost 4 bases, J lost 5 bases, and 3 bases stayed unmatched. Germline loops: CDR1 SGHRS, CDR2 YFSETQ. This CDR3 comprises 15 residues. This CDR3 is CASSPGLAGDNEQFF. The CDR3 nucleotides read TGCGCCAGCAGCCCTGGACTAGCGGGGGACAATGAGCAGTTCTTC.

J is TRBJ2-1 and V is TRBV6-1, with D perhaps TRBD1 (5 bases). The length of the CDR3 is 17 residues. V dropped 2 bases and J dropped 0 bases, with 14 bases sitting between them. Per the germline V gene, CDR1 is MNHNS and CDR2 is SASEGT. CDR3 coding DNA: TGTGCCAGCAGTGAATACCTAGACAGTAGCTCCTACAATGAGCAGTTCTTC. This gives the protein CASSEYLDSSSYNEQFF.

In DNA, the CDR3 is TGCAGTGCAGCGGGACTACATGACTCCTACAATGAGCAGTACTTC. Protein product: CSAAGLHDSYNEQYF. The chain couples TRBV20-1 to TRBJ2-4; 7 positions agree with TRBD2. The CDR3 length is 15 residues. Germline V gene sequence: CDR1 DFQATT, CDR2 SNEGSKA (reference sequence). J gave up 13 bases and V 6 bases, and 21 bases lay outside the gene matches.

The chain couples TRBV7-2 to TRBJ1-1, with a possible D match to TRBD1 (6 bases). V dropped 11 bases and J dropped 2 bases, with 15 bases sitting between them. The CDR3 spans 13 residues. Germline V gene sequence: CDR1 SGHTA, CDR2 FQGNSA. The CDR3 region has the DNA TGTGCCGGCGCTACAGGGCTCAACACTGAAGCTTTCTTT. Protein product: CAGATGLNTEAFF.

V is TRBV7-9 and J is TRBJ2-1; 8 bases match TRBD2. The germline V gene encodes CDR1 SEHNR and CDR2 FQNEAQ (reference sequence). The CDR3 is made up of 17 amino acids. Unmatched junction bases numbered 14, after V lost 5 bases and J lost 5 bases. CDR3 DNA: TGTGCCAGCAGCCCAACGAATGGACTAGCAGCCAACAATGAGCAGTTCTTC. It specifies CASSPTNGLAANNEQFF.

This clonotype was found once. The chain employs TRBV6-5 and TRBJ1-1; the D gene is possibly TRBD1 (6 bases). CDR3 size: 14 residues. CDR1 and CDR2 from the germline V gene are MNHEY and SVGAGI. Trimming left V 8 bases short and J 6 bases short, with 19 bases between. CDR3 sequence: CASGKQGISPEAFF. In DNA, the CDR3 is TGTGCCAGCGGAAAACAGGGTATTAGCCCTGAAGCTTTCTTT.

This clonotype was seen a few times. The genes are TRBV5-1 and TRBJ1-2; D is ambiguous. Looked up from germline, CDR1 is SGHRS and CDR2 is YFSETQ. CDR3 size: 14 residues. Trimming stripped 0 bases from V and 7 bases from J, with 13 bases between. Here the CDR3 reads CASSLEATDGGYTF. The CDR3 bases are TGCGCCAGCAGCTTGGAAGCGACCGACGGTGGCTACACCTTC.

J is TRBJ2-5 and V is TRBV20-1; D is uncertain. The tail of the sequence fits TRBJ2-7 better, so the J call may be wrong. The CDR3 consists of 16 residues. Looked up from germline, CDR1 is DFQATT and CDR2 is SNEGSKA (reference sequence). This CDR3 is CSARDHIRATFAEQYF. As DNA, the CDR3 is TGCAGTGCTAGAGATCACATCCGTGCTACCTTCGCCGAGCAGTACTTC.